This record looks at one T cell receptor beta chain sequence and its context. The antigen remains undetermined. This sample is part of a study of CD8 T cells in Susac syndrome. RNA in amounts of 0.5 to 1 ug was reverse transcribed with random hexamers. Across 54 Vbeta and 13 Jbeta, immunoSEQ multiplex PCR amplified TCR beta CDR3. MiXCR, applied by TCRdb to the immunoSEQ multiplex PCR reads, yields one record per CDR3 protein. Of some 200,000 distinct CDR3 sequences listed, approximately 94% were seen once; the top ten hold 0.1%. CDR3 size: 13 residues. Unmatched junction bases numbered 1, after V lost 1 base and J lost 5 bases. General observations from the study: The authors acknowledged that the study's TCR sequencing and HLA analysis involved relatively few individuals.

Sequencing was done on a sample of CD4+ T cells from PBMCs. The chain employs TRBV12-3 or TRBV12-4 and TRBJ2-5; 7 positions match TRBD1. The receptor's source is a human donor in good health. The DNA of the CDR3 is TGTGCCAGCAGTTTAGGCAGGGGGGAGACCCAGTACTTC. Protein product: CASSLGRGETQYF.